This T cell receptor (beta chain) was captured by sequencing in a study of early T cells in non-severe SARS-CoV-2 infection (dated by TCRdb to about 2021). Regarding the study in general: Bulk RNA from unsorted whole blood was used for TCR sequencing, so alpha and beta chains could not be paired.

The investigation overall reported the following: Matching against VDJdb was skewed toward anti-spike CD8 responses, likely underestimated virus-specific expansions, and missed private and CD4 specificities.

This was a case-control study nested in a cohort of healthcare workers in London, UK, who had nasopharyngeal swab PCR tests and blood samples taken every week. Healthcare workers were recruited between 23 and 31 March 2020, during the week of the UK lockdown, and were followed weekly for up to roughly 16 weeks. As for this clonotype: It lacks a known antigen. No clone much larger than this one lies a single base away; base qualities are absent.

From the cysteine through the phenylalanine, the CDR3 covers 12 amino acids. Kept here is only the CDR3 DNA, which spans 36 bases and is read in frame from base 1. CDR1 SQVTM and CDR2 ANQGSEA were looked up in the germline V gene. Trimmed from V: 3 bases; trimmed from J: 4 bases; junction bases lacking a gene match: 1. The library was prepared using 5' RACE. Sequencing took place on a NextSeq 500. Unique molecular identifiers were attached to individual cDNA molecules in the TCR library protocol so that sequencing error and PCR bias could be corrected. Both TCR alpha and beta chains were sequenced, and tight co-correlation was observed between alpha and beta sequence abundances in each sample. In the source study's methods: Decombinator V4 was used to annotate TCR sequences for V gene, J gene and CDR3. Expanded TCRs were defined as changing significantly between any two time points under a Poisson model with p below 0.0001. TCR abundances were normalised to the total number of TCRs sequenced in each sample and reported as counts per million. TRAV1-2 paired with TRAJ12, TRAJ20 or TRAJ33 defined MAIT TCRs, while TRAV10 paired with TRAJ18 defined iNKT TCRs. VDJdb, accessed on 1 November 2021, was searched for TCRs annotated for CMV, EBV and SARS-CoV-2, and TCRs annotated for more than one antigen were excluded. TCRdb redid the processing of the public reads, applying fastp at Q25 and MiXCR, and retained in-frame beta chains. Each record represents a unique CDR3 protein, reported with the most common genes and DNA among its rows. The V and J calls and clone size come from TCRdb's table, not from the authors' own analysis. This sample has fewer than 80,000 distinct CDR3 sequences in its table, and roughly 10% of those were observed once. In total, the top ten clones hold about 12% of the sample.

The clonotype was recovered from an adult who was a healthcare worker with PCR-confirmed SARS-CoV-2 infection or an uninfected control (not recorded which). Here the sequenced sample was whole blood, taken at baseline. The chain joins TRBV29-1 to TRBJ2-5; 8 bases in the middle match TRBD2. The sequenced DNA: TGCAGCGTTGATACTAGCGGAGAGACCCAGTACTTC. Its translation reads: CSVDTSGETQYF.